One sample yielded the 16 T cell receptor beta chains listed below, sequenced in a study of long-term antiretroviral therapy in people with HIV. Runs used v3.0 of the immunoSEQ assay and were done at survey level. The data were produced by immunoSEQ multiplex PCR, yet TCRdb's version contains in-frame clones alone and is incomplete. The sample lists thousands of clones, about 83% occurring once. Sequenced here: unsorted PBMCs, sampled 0.3 years before starting antiretroviral therapy. These receptors were taken from a man between 25 and 39 years old with HIV.

J is TRBJ2-7 and V is TRBV28; 7 bases are shared with TRBD1. Losses at the gene ends were 6 bases for V and 2 bases for J; bases not matched to a gene: 4. Germline assignment: CDR1 MDHEN and CDR2 SYDVKM. This CDR3 is built from 13 residues. The CDR3 coding sequence is TGTGCCAGCAGGTCGACAGGGCCCTACGAGCAGTACTTC. Translating gives CASRSTGPYEQYF.

This chain connects TRBV27 to TRBJ1-2; 7 bases align to TRBD1. CDR3 length equals 19 residues. Germline V gives CDR1 MNHEY, CDR2 SMNVEV (reference sequence). The V and J ends lost 5 bases and 4 bases, in that order; junction bases with no gene match: 22. CDR3 in DNA: TGTGCCAGCAGTCCATGGGGAGGCACCCCAGGGGGAGAGAGCTATGGCTACACCTTC. Its translation: CASSPWGGTPGGESYGYTF.

The chain links TRBV7-9 to TRBJ2-5; 15 bases are shared with TRBD2. V lost 5 bases and J lost 3; bases outside the gene matches: 4. The CDR3 has 16 residues. In germline, CDR1 is SEHNR, CDR2 FQNEAQ (reference sequence). The CDR3 reads CASSPRTSGGEETQYF. The CDR3 DNA follows: TGTGCCAGCAGCCCCCGGACTAGCGGGGGGGAAGAGACCCAGTACTTC.

J is TRBJ1-1 and V is TRBV19, with D perhaps TRBD1 (6 bases). V lost 7 bases and J lost 1, with 13 bases in between. From germline, CDR1 is LNHDA and CDR2 SQIVND (reference sequence). The CDR3 runs 14 residues. The CDR3 nucleotides are TGTGCCAGTACCCCTGGGGGCGGGAACACTGAAGCTTTCTTT. It encodes CASTPGGGNTEAFF.

The genes are TRBV7-9 and TRBJ1-1, with unresolved D. The CDR3 spans 12 residues. Germline V gene data show CDR1 as SEHNR and CDR2 as FQNEAQ (reference sequence). V was trimmed by 5 bases and J by 1 base, leaving 5 bases between them. The CDR3: CASSLWNTEAFF. The CDR3 DNA reads TGTGCCAGCAGCCTATGGAACACTGAAGCTTTCTTT. Full variable domain (remainder filled in from reference TRBV7-9 and TRBJ1-1): DTGVSQNPRHKITKRGQNVTFRCDPISEHNRLYWYRQTLGQGPEFLTYFQNEAQLEKSRLLSDRFSAERPKGSFSTLEIQRTEQGDSAMYLCASSLWNTEAFFGQGTRLTVV.

The chain uses TRBV28 and TRBJ1-1; a weak D match, TRBD1 (6 bases). Trimming removed 5 bases from V and 0 bases from J, with 13 bases in between. The CDR3 sequence is 15 residues long. CDR1 MDHEN and CDR2 SYDVKM come from the germline V gene. CDR3 sequence: CASSTPGVVNTEAFF. In DNA form, the CDR3 reads TGTGCCAGCAGTACCCCAGGGGTGGTGAACACTGAAGCTTTCTTT.

V gene TRBV9 combines with J gene TRBJ2-7; 10 nucleotides match TRBD2. This CDR3 has 16 amino acids. Per germline, CDR1 SGDLS and CDR2 YYNGEE. The V and J ends lost 4 bases and 0 bases, in that order; junction bases with no gene match: 7. As DNA, the CDR3 is TGTGCCAGCAGCCCTGGGACTAGCGCTTTCTCCTACGAGCAGTACTTC. It yields the protein CASSPGTSAFSYEQYF.

The rearrangement links TRBV6-1 to TRBJ2-3; 7 positions match TRBD1. The CDR3 has 17 amino acids. The V and J ends lost 3 bases and 3 bases, in that order; junction bases with no gene match: 12. Germline loops: CDR1 MNHNS, CDR2 SASEGT. CDR3 nucleotides: TGTGCCAGCAGTGAGGGGCCCAGGGGGAGATCGACAGATACGCAGTATTTT. It specifies CASSEGPRGRSTDTQYF.

The chain combines TRBV4-2 with TRBJ1-5; D gene ambiguous. CDR3 length equals 13 residues. Trimming pared 3 bases from V and 5 bases from J, leaving 8 bases between. The germline gives CDR1 LGHNA, CDR2 YNFKEQ. Here the CDR3 reads CASSHGRDQPQHF. The CDR3 bases are TGTGCCAGCAGCCACGGTCGAGATCAGCCCCAGCATTTT.

In this sample, this clone turned up once. This chain connects TRBV10-1 to TRBJ1-2; D might be TRBD1 (5 bases). The CDR3 is made up of 17 amino acids. CDR1 is WNHNN, CDR2 SYGVQD, per germline (reference sequence). V lost 8 bases and J 0 bases, leaving 22 bases between the germline ends. The CDR3 DNA reads as TGCGCCAGCTCACCCTCCTTTACAGGTCCTTCTAACTATGGCTACACCTTC. Protein: CASSPSFTGPSNYGYTF.

The rearrangement joins TRBV2 to TRBJ1-1; the match to TRBD1 covers 10 bases. J gave up 4 bases and V 5 bases, and 7 bases lay outside the gene matches. Per germline, CDR1 SNHLY and CDR2 FYNNEI. The CDR3 is 15 residues long. The CDR3 region is CASSPGTGAGTEAFF. The CDR3 nucleotides read TGTGCCAGCAGTCCCGGGACAGGGGCGGGCACTGAAGCTTTCTTT.

The rearrangement links TRBV27 to TRBJ1-1; TRBD1 might be the D (5 bases). V shed 6 bases and J shed 2 bases, with 19 bases lying between them. The CDR3 totals 16 residues. Germline loops: CDR1 MNHEY, CDR2 SMNVEV (reference sequence). CDR3 nucleotide sequence: TGTGCCAGCAGGGAGGACTCAGGGTTAGCTAACACTGAAGCTTTCTTT. It codes for CASREDSGLANTEAFF.

The rearrangement joins TRBV4-3 to TRBJ2-1, with 9 bases matching TRBD1. CDR3 length: 16 residues. In germline, CDR1 is LGHNA, CDR2 YSLEER. With V trimmed by 1 base and J by 4 bases, 5 bases remained unmatched. The CDR3 reads CASSQVGTGSYNEQFF. CDR3 nucleotide sequence: TGCGCCAGCAGCCAAGTCGGGACAGGGTCTTACAATGAGCAGTTCTTC.

This clone has only a few counts. Other nucleotide sequences in the sample specify the same CDR3. This chain connects TRBV4-3 to TRBJ2-7; weak D call: TRBD2 (6 bases). CDR1 LGHNA and CDR2 YSLEER come from the germline V gene. The CDR3 totals 13 residues. V was trimmed by 0 bases and J by 4 bases, leaving 7 bases between them. The CDR3 coding sequence is TGCGCCAGCAGCCAAGATGGGGGGTACGAGCAGTACTTC. This translates into CASSQDGGYEQYF.

The chain has TRBV25-1 and TRBJ2-2; D is perhaps TRBD2 (6 bases). Deletions cut 8 bases from V and 1 base from J, with 8 bases between. Germline loops: CDR1 MGHDK, CDR2 SYGVNS. This CDR3 is 13 amino acids long. Here the CDR3 reads CASGRGNTGELFF. As DNA, the CDR3 is TGTGCCAGCGGGCGGGGGAACACCGGGGAGCTGTTTTTT.

This CDR3 reads CAWSVQSGLGSPLHF. In DNA form, the CDR3 reads TGTGCCTGGAGTGTACAATCGGGGCTCGGATCACCCCTCCACTTT. The V call is TRBV30, the J call TRBJ1-6; D possibly corresponds to TRBD1 (5 bases). Germline CDR1 and CDR2: GTSNPN and SVGIG (reference sequence). CDR3 size: 15 residues. Trimming left V 0 bases short and J 10 bases short, with 16 bases between.